This T cell receptor beta chain stems from a study of OX40 agonist ivuxolimab in advanced cancers. Across the study: Patients with hepatocellular carcinoma, melanoma, renal cell or head and neck cancer made up the dose-escalation patients. Study results and caveats: Antigen specificity remained undetermined for the expanded peripheral T cells. CD8+ T cells showed, on average, more clonal expansion than CD4+ cells.

Enrollment shut out patients with autoimmune disease history or systemic immunosuppression. Notes on this clone: Its target is not known.

Germline CDR1 MGHDK, CDR2 SYGVNS. Trimming shortened V by 7 bases and J by 1 base, and 10 bases separated the two germline ends. The length of the CDR3 is 13 residues. Libraries were prepared by immunoSEQ multiplex PCR; TCRdb keeps only in-frame clonotypes and omits some of them. The sample consists of 100,000 to 140,000 clones, 85% to 95% of them appearing once. The gene calls are TRBV25-1 and TRBJ1-1; maybe TRBD1 (6 bases). The TCR comes from an adult with an advanced solid tumor such as melanoma, head and neck, liver or kidney cancer. Sequenced here: CD4+ or CD8+ T cells sorted from blood, sampled in a trial of the OX40 agonist ivuxolimab. The CDR3 nucleotides are TGTGCCAGCACAACAGGGCCGAACACTGAAGCTTTCTTT. This gives the protein CASTTGPNTEAFF.